These 21 T cell receptor beta chains were sequenced from one sample in a study of beta chain features in type 1 diabetes. All of the isolated RNA was reverse transcribed, so expressed TCRB transcripts were sequenced. Only in-frame clones appear in the TCRdb table, and some are missing; sequencing was by immunoSEQ multiplex PCR. The sample includes hundreds of thousands of clones, roughly 31% of them seen just once. Sequencing used naive CD4+ T cells from blood. Receptors were obtained from a man younger than 35 in good health.

This clone was counted a single time. V and J are TRBV30 and TRBJ2-1; D is possibly TRBD2 (6 bases). This CDR3 is built from 14 residues. The germline V gene encodes CDR1 GTSNPN and CDR2 SVGIG (reference sequence). Between the trimmed V and J ends, which lost 1 base and 3 bases, there was a span of 10 bases. The CDR3 reads CAWSGLELYNEQFF. Here the CDR3 DNA reads TGTGCCTGGAGTGGACTAGAACTCTACAATGAGCAGTTCTTC.

This clone showed up just a few times. The chain couples TRBV7-6 to TRBJ2-5, with D possibly called TRBD1 or TRBD2 (5 bases each). With 4 bases removed from V and 7 bases from J, the gap between germline ends came to 19 bases. In germline, CDR1 is SGHVS, CDR2 FNYEAQ. This CDR3 has 15 residues. CDR3 sequence (DNA): TGTGCCAGCAGCTCTCCGGGACCCCTATGGGGGACCCAGTACTTC. Amino acid sequence: CASSSPGPLWGTQYF. The complete variable domain, with remaining parts taken from reference TRBV7-6 and TRBJ2-5, reads GAGVSQSPRYKVTKRGQDVALRCDPISGHVSLYWYRQALGQGPEFLTYFNYEAQQDKSGLPNDRFSAERPEGSISTLTIQRTEQRDSAMYRCASSSPGPLWGTQYFGPGTRLLVL.

The CDR3 DNA reads as TGTGCCAGCAGTGGACAGGGCATTGAGCAGTTCTTC. It specifies CASSGQGIEQFF. The J gene is TRBJ2-1, the V gene TRBV2, with 7 bases that match TRBD1. The ends lost 4 bases at V and 9 bases at J; junction bases unmatched: 3. This CDR3 comprises 12 residues. CDR1 and CDR2 from the germline V gene are SNHLY and FYNNEI.

This clone was observed a single time. The chain links TRBV19 to TRBJ2-4; 10 nucleotides line up with TRBD1. This CDR3 comprises 14 residues. Trimming took 4 bases from V and 9 from J; bases not matched to a gene: 6. From germline, CDR1 is LNHDA and CDR2 SQIVND (reference sequence). The CDR3 loop is CASSTGQGESIQYF. The CDR3, as DNA: TGTGCCAGTAGTACCGGACAGGGGGAAAGCATTCAGTACTTC.

This clone was counted only a few times. The chain joins TRBV30 to TRBJ2-6; D is unclear. V lost 8 bases and J lost 4, with 9 bases in between. The germline V gene has CDR1 GTSNPN and CDR2 SVGIG (reference sequence). The CDR3 has 12 residues. The CDR3 loop reads CAVGPGANVLTF. The CDR3 DNA reads as TGTGCCGTAGGGCCCGGGGCCAACGTCCTGACTTTC.

This clone was seen a few times. The CDR3 loop is CAWSVPGMRGNTIYF. The CDR3 nucleotides are TGTGCCTGGAGTGTACCAGGGATGCGCGGAAACACCATATATTTT. The V and J genes are TRBV30 and TRBJ1-3, with TRBD1 as a possible D gene (5 bases). The V end lost 0 bases, the J end lost 4 bases, and 13 bases lay between the germline ends. The CDR3 has 15 residues. The germline V gene has CDR1 GTSNPN and CDR2 SVGIG (reference sequence).

V gene TRBV30 combines with J gene TRBJ1-1; D is ambiguous. Germline V CDR1 and CDR2: GTSNPN, SVGIG (reference sequence). The length of the CDR3 is 14 residues. V lost 5 bases and J 6 bases, leaving 19 bases between the germline ends. Written as DNA, the CDR3 is TGTGCCTGGTCCTGGCAGGTACTTCGACCTGAAGCTTTCTTT. Translated: CAWSWQVLRPEAFF.

The genes are TRBV7-8 and TRBJ2-1; perhaps TRBD2 as D (5 bases). The V end lost 4 bases, the J end lost 4 bases, and 14 bases lay between the germline ends. The germline CDR1 and CDR2 sequences are SGHVS and FQNEAQ. CDR3 length: 15 amino acids. CDR3 sequence reads: CASSSGGLGYNEQFF. The CDR3 coding sequence is TGTGCCAGCAGCTCAGGCGGGTTGGGGTACAATGAGCAGTTCTTC.

The chain is built from TRBV30 and TRBJ1-2, with 8 bases aligning to TRBD1. The CDR3 length is 13 residues. Germline CDR1 is GTSNPN and CDR2 is SVGIG (reference sequence). Unmatched junction bases numbered 2, after V lost 4 bases and J lost 1 base. The CDR3 DNA reads TGTGCCTGGACAGGGGGCGGTAACTATGGCTACACCTTC. Its protein is CAWTGGGNYGYTF.

The CDR3 DNA reads as TGTGCCAGCAGTGTCGCGGGAAACATTCAGTACTTC. Protein: CASSVAGNIQYF. V gene TRBV28 combines with J gene TRBJ2-4, with D possibly TRBD2 on 5 matching bases. Germline assignment: CDR1 MDHEN and CDR2 SYDVKM. V was trimmed by 5 bases and J by 6 bases, leaving 8 bases between them. The CDR3 length is 12 residues.

The chain uses TRBV29-1 and TRBJ1-1, with a possible D match to TRBD1 (6 bases). Germline lookup yields CDR1 SQVTM and CDR2 ANQGSEA. The V end lost 7 bases, the J end lost 3 bases, and 15 bases lay between the germline ends. CDR3 length equals 13 residues. The CDR3 sequence is CSGSQGGDTEAFF. The CDR3 region has the DNA TGCAGCGGTTCACAGGGTGGCGACACTGAAGCTTTCTTT.

This sequence joins TRBV29-1 and TRBJ1-1; tentative D call: TRBD1 (6 bases). Germline V lookup: CDR1 SQVTM, CDR2 ANQGSEA. The CDR3 is 15 amino acids. Trimming pared 6 bases from V and 1 base from J, leaving 18 bases between. CDR3 amino acids: CSVHNRGQKNTEAFF. The CDR3 DNA sequence: TGCAGCGTCCACAACCGGGGACAAAAGAACACTGAAGCTTTCTTT.

The chain has TRBV9 and TRBJ2-2, with D perhaps being TRBD1 or TRBD2 (6 bases each). This CDR3 has 15 residues. The ends were cut back, 6 bases at V and 2 bases at J, with 14 bases in the middle. Germline V lookup: CDR1 SGDLS, CDR2 YYNGEE. The CDR3: CASNARGTNTGELFF. The CDR3 coding sequence is TGTGCCAGCAACGCCCGGGGGACAAACACCGGGGAGCTGTTTTTT.

This chain links TRBV11-2 with TRBJ2-1; D uncertain. The V gene's germline CDR1 is SGHAT and CDR2 FQNNGV. The ends were cut back, 1 base at V and 9 bases at J, with 13 bases in the middle. The CDR3 totals 14 residues. CDR3 in amino acids: CASSLVDPFGEQFF. CDR3 DNA: TGTGCCAGCAGCTTAGTTGATCCCTTCGGTGAGCAGTTCTTC.

A few counts support this clone. This rearrangement joins TRBV28 to TRBJ2-1; 11 positions match TRBD2. This CDR3 region has 18 residues. V lost 6 bases, J lost 0 bases, and 10 bases stayed unmatched. Germline values: CDR1 MDHEN, CDR2 SYDVKM. The CDR3 region is CASRRLTSGASSYNEQFF. As DNA, the CDR3 is TGTGCCAGCAGGCGACTGACTAGCGGGGCGAGCTCCTACAATGAGCAGTTCTTC.

The chain is built from TRBV4-3 and TRBJ2-2; D uncertain. This CDR3 comprises 16 residues. CDR1 and CDR2 (germline): LGHNA, YSLEER. Trimming took 2 bases from V and 1 from J, leaving 11 bases between them. CDR3 loop: CASSQPAQVNTGELFF. CDR3 coding DNA: TGCGCCAGCAGCCAACCGGCTCAGGTGAACACCGGGGAGCTGTTTTTT.

This clone came up a few times. The chain joins TRBV29-1 to TRBJ2-5, with 8 positions matching TRBD1. J lost 4 bases, V lost 4 bases, and 8 bases had no gene match. The CDR3 totals 14 residues. The V gene's germline CDR1 is SQVTM and CDR2 ANQGSEA. CDR3 protein: CSVAQTGAGETQYF. CDR3 DNA sequence: TGCAGCGTTGCCCAGACAGGGGCGGGAGAGACCCAGTACTTC.

This clone has only a few counts. This chain joins TRBV7-9 and TRBJ2-3, with D unclear. Germline V CDR1 and CDR2: SEHNR, FQNEAQ (reference sequence). The CDR3 is made up of 14 amino acids. Trimming removed 4 bases from V and 4 bases from J, with 12 bases in between. The CDR3 loop is CASSYYPRADTQYF. The CDR3 DNA reads TGTGCCAGCAGCTATTACCCACGAGCAGATACGCAGTATTTT.

Only a few counts were recorded for this clone. This chain joins TRBV5-4 and TRBJ2-7; D is unclear. The CDR3 is made up of 13 amino acids. Trimming left V 1 base short and J 7 bases short, with 12 bases between. The germline CDR1 and CDR2 sequences are SGHNT and YYREEE (reference sequence). The CDR3 DNA reads TGTGCCAGCAGCTTGAAGCGATCAGAGGAGCAGTACTTC. It encodes CASSLKRSEEQYF.

There are a few counts of this clone. In this CDR3 the conserved last residue, phenylalanine or tryptophan, is missing, so a read error is likely. Because the CDR3's place on the DNA is in doubt, the DNA is left out and the CDR3 is given as listed by TCRdb. This sequence joins TRBV30 and TRBJ1-2; the tabulated D call, TRBD1, remains unverified against the DNA. Germline CDR1 and CDR2: GTSNPN and SVGIG (reference sequence). The CDR3 spans 12 residues, counting both ends. This chain's CDR3 is CAWKRDRGFLYL.

J is TRBJ1-2 and V is TRBV7-9; TRBD1 aligns across 7 bases. With V trimmed by 5 bases and J by 4 bases, 10 bases remained unmatched. The V gene's germline CDR1 is SEHNR and CDR2 FQNEAQ (reference sequence). This CDR3 region has 15 residues. CDR3 in amino acids: CASSPGQRSAYGYTF. The CDR3, as DNA: TGTGCCAGCAGCCCGGGACAGCGGTCTGCCTATGGCTACACCTTC.